Shown below are 28 T cell receptor beta chains from a single sample sequenced in a study of T cells in localized non-small cell lung cancer. Profiling relied on immunoSEQ multiplex PCR, and the TCRdb table lists in-frame clones only, not all of them. Of 25,000 to 30,000 clones listed, approximately 92% are singletons. This material consisted of peripheral blood mononuclear cells, taken before any cancer treatment. These receptor sequences come from a woman aged 35 to 70 with stage III lung adenocarcinoma.

V usage is TRBV2 and J usage is TRBJ1-2, with D hard to call. The V end lost 8 bases, the J end lost 5 bases, and 9 bases lay between the germline ends. The CDR3 has 11 amino acids. CDR1 is SNHLY and CDR2 is FYNNEI in the germline V gene. Here the CDR3 reads CASSVLYGYTF. CDR3 sequence (DNA): TGTGCCAGCTCTGTGCTATATGGCTACACCTTC.

The chain carries TRBV7-8 and TRBJ2-5, with 14 bases that match TRBD2. The ends lost 1 base at V and 1 base at J; junction bases unmatched: 2. The CDR3 is made up of 17 amino acids. Germline assignment: CDR1 SGHVS and CDR2 FQNEAQ. CDR3 nucleotide sequence: TGTGCCAGCAGCTTAGGGGGACTAGCGGGAGCCCAAGAGACCCAGTACTTC. Translating it yields CASSLGGLAGAQETQYF.

This chain links TRBV5-4 with TRBJ2-7; 8 positions match TRBD1. Germline loops: CDR1 SGHNT, CDR2 YYREEE (reference sequence). This CDR3 contains 15 residues. The ends lost 0 bases at V and 0 bases at J; junction bases unmatched: 2. As DNA, the CDR3 is TGTGCCAGCAGCTTGGGGACAGGGAGCTCCTACGAGCAGTACTTC. This gives the protein CASSLGTGSSYEQYF.

V gene TRBV7-2 combines with J gene TRBJ1-6; D is possibly TRBD1 (5 bases). Germline assignment: CDR1 SGHTA and CDR2 FQGNSA. This CDR3 contains 15 residues. Trimming stripped 5 bases from V and 10 bases from J, with 18 bases between. The CDR3, as DNA: TGTGCCAGCAGCCCCTACGGAGGAACAGGATCACCCCTCCACTTT. Translating gives CASSPYGGTGSPLHF.

This chain joins TRBV5-6 and TRBJ2-4, with 7 bases aligning to TRBD2. V gave up 5 bases and J gave up 8 bases; unmatched junction bases: 4. Germline loops: CDR1 SGHDT, CDR2 YYEEEE. This CDR3 has 12 amino acids. The CDR3 DNA reads TGTGCCAGCAGTTCGAGCGGGGACATTCAGTACTTC. Translation gives CASSSSGDIQYF. Full variable domain (outside the CDR3, taken from reference TRBV5-6 and TRBJ2-4): DAGVTQSPTHLIKTRGQQVTLRCSPKSGHDTVSWYQQALGQGPQFIFQYYEEEERQRGNFPDRFSGHQFPNYSSELNVNALLLGDSALYLCASSSSGDIQYFGAGTRLSVL.

This clone came up a few times. The chain uses TRBV5-1 and TRBJ2-7, with 10 bases aligning to TRBD2. With V trimmed by 0 bases and J by 9 bases, 9 bases remained unmatched. Looked up from germline, CDR1 is SGHRS and CDR2 is YFSETQ. The CDR3 consists of 15 residues. The CDR3 sequence is CASSLALSGGAAQYF. CDR3 in DNA: TGCGCCAGCAGCTTGGCCCTCAGCGGGGGGGCCGCGCAGTACTTC.

This chain connects TRBV19 to TRBJ2-7; 8 nucleotides agree with TRBD2. Trimming took 5 bases from V and 2 from J; bases not matched to a gene: 5. The CDR3 contains 14 residues. Germline assignment: CDR1 LNHDA and CDR2 SQIVND (reference sequence). The CDR3 spells CASSAGLDAYEQYF. The CDR3 nucleotides are TGTGCCAGTAGTGCGGGACTAGACGCCTACGAGCAGTACTTC.

The rearrangement joins TRBV6-4 to TRBJ1-1; a weak D match, TRBD1 (5 bases). The V gene lost 6 bases and the J gene lost 6 bases, with 14 bases spanning the gap. The germline V gene has CDR1 MRHNA and CDR2 SNTAGT. The CDR3 loop spans 13 amino acids. The CDR3 region is CASRGTSRAEAFF. DNA of the CDR3: TGTGCCAGCAGAGGGACTTCGCGGGCTGAAGCTTTCTTT.

This chain joins TRBV2 and TRBJ1-5; D gene ambiguous. The V gene lost 4 bases and the J gene lost 0 bases, with 7 bases spanning the gap. This CDR3 contains 14 residues. Germline CDR1 reads SNHLY; CDR2 reads FYNNEI. The CDR3 sequence is CASSGSYSNQPQHF. CDR3 DNA sequence: TGTGCCAGCAGTGGTTCGTATAGCAATCAGCCCCAGCATTTT. Full variable domain (outside the CDR3, taken from reference TRBV2 and TRBJ1-5): EPEVTQTPSHQVTQMGQEVILRCVPISNHLYFYWYRQILGQKVEFLVSFYNNEISEKSEIFDDQFSVERPDGSNFTLKIRSTKLEDSAMYFCASSGSYSNQPQHFGDGTRLSIL.

V and J are TRBV7-9 and TRBJ2-5; D gene ambiguous. This CDR3 contains 16 residues. V was cut by 0 bases and J by 2 bases, with 13 bases left in between. Germline V CDR1 and CDR2: SEHNR, FQNEAQ (reference sequence). CDR3 region: CASSLALSVGQETQYF. The CDR3 nucleotides read TGTGCCAGCAGCTTAGCCTTATCGGTCGGACAAGAGACCCAGTACTTC.

V usage is TRBV9 and J usage is TRBJ2-1, with TRBD1 matching over 7 bases. The V gene's germline CDR1 is SGDLS and CDR2 YYNGEE. Germline trimming cut 4 bases from V and 4 bases from J; bases unmatched to any gene: 8. The CDR3 runs 15 residues. The CDR3 is CASSPTGDSYNEQFF. CDR3 DNA sequence: TGTGCCAGCAGCCCCACAGGGGATTCTTACAATGAGCAGTTCTTC.

The V and J genes are TRBV5-6 and TRBJ1-3; 9 bases align to TRBD1. Trimming at V came to 4 bases and at J to 1 base, leaving 6 bases not matched to a gene. This CDR3 is built from 16 residues. Germline V gene sequence: CDR1 SGHDT, CDR2 YYEEEE. DNA of the CDR3: TGTGCCAGCAGCATGGACAGGGGATTGTCTGGAAACACCATATATTTT. It specifies CASSMDRGLSGNTIYF.

A word on this clone: The sample contains more than one DNA sequence encoding this CDR3. This rearrangement joins TRBV28 to TRBJ2-1, with 12 bases fitting TRBD2. Trimming cost V 6 bases and J 5 bases; bases outside gene matches: 5. The CDR3 loop spans 15 amino acids. Germline CDR1 reads MDHEN; CDR2 reads SYDVKM. CDR3 in amino acids: CASSPSGRGNNEQFF. The CDR3 DNA reads TGTGCCAGCAGCCCTAGCGGGAGGGGGAACAATGAGCAGTTCTTC.

This chain connects TRBV19 to TRBJ2-1; 7 nucleotides match TRBD1. The CDR3 covers 15 residues. CDR1 and CDR2 (germline): LNHDA, SQIVND (reference sequence). J gave up 0 bases and V 6 bases, and 5 bases lay outside the gene matches. CDR3 DNA sequence: TGTGCCAGTAGAAAACGACAGGGCTCCTACAATGAGCAGTTCTTC. It specifies CASRKRQGSYNEQFF. Combining the CDR3 with reference TRBV19 and TRBJ2-1 gives the whole variable domain DGGITQSPKYLFRKEGQNVTLSCEQNLNHDAMYWYRQDPGQGLRLIYYSQIVNDFQKGDIAEGYSVSREKKESFPLTVTSAQKNPTAFYLCASRKRQGSYNEQFFGPGTRLTVL.

The genes are TRBV25-1 and TRBJ1-4, with D perhaps matching TRBD1 (5 bases). V dropped 3 bases and J dropped 7 bases, with 18 bases sitting between them. CDR1 and CDR2 from the germline V gene are MGHDK and SYGVNS. CDR3 length equals 16 residues. DNA of the CDR3: TGTGCCAGCAGTGATGTCGGGACTATGTGGGTTGAAAAACTGTTTTTT. Translation gives CASSDVGTMWVEKLFF.

The rearrangement joins TRBV30 to TRBJ2-5; 10 bases are shared with TRBD1. Looked up from germline, CDR1 is GTSNPN and CDR2 is SVGIG (reference sequence). The CDR3 extends over 13 amino acids. J was trimmed by 7 bases and V by 1 base; bases with no gene match: 3. CDR3 protein: CAWSARDRGTQYF. The CDR3 DNA reads as TGTGCCTGGAGTGCCCGGGACAGGGGGACCCAGTACTTC.

This chain uses TRBV19 with TRBJ2-3; 13 nucleotides match TRBD2. CDR3 length equals 16 residues. The V and J ends lost 4 bases and 2 bases, in that order; junction bases with no gene match: 3. Germline values: CDR1 LNHDA, CDR2 SQIVND (reference sequence). The DNA for the CDR3 is TGTGCCAGTAGTAAGGGACTAGCGGGAATCACAGATACGCAGTATTTT. Translation: CASSKGLAGITDTQYF.

J is TRBJ1-2 and V is TRBV4-1, with TRBD1 identical over 9 bases. The CDR3 is made up of 15 amino acids. The ends lost 2 bases at V and 7 bases at J; junction bases unmatched: 8. The germline V gene encodes CDR1 MGHRA and CDR2 YSYEKL. In DNA form, the CDR3 reads TGCGCCAGCAGCCAAAGGACAGGGGTGGATTTTGGCTACACCTTC. This gives the protein CASSQRTGVDFGYTF.

The genes are TRBV28 and TRBJ1-2; D possibly corresponds to TRBD1 (6 bases). The CDR3 totals 12 residues. Per germline, CDR1 MDHEN and CDR2 SYDVKM. Between the trimmed V and J ends, which lost 6 bases and 4 bases, there was a span of 9 bases. CDR3 amino acids: CASRGDTYGYTF. CDR3 nucleotide sequence: TGTGCCAGCAGGGGGGACACCTATGGCTACACCTTC.

V and J are TRBV7-8 and TRBJ1-5; 9 bases match TRBD1. The junction had 17 bases not matched to a gene; V was cut back by 7 bases and J by 4 bases. This CDR3 is built from 18 residues. Germline loops: CDR1 SGHVS, CDR2 FQNEAQ. The CDR3 DNA is TGTGCCAGCACCCCTTACCTCTGGACAGGGGCCTCTAATCAGCCCCAGCATTTT. Its translation is CASTPYLWTGASNQPQHF. Full variable domain (outside the CDR3, taken from reference TRBV7-8 and TRBJ1-5): GAGVSQSPRYKVAKRGQDVALRCDPISGHVSLFWYQQALGQGPEFLTYFQNEAQLDKSGLPSDRFFAERPEGSVSTLKIQRTQQEDSAVYLCASTPYLWTGASNQPQHFGDGTRLSIL.

V and J are TRBV4-1 and TRBJ2-1; D perhaps matches TRBD1 (5 bases). The V end lost 4 bases, the J end lost 9 bases, and 16 bases lay between the germline ends. The CDR3 is 14 amino acids. Per germline, CDR1 MGHRA and CDR2 YSYEKL. The chain's CDR3 is CASSPAAGWTEQFF. In DNA, the CDR3 is TGCGCCAGCAGCCCGGCGGCAGGGTGGACTGAGCAGTTCTTC.

This sequence joins TRBV6-5 and TRBJ2-1; D might be TRBD1 (6 bases). The CDR3 loop spans 13 amino acids. Looked up from germline, CDR1 is MNHEY and CDR2 is SVGAGI. Trimming cost V 10 bases and J 0 bases, with 10 bases left between them. CDR3: CATTDSSYNEQFF. The CDR3 nucleotides are TGTGCCACCACGGACAGCTCCTACAATGAGCAGTTCTTC.

The chain couples TRBV5-6 to TRBJ1-4; D is unresolved. Trimming stripped 3 bases from V and 0 bases from J, with 0 bases between. Germline-derived CDR1 and CDR2 are SGHDT and YYEEEE. The CDR3 covers 12 residues. The CDR3 protein is CASSSTNEKLFF. CDR3 bases: TGTGCCAGCAGCTCAACTAATGAAAAACTGTTTTTT.

V gene TRBV2 combines with J gene TRBJ2-1; no firm D call. Germline assignment: CDR1 SNHLY and CDR2 FYNNEI. This CDR3 contains 14 residues. V lost 4 bases and J 7 bases, leaving 14 bases between the germline ends. The CDR3: CASSGEVSINEQFF. The CDR3 DNA sequence: TGTGCCAGCAGTGGAGAGGTGTCGATAAATGAGCAGTTCTTC. Supplemented by reference TRBV2 and TRBJ2-1, the full variable domain reads EPEVTQTPSHQVTQMGQEVILRCVPISNHLYFYWYRQILGQKVEFLVSFYNNEISEKSEIFDDQFSVERPDGSNFTLKIRSTKLEDSAMYFCASSGEVSINEQFFGPGTRLTVL.

The CDR3 is CASSQGGQARSSYNEQFF. DNA of the CDR3: TGCGCCAGCAGCCAAGGGGGGCAGGCCCGAAGCTCCTACAATGAGCAGTTCTTC. The V and J genes are TRBV4-1 and TRBJ2-1; weak D call: TRBD1 (6 bases). The CDR3 spans 18 residues. Per germline, CDR1 MGHRA and CDR2 YSYEKL. Trimming shortened V by 1 base and J by 0 bases, and 16 bases separated the two germline ends.

The chain uses TRBV4-3 and TRBJ2-5, with D possibly being TRBD2 (5 bases). CDR3 length equals 15 residues. Trimming removed 1 base from V and 4 bases from J, with 13 bases in between. Germline V gene lookup returns CDR1 LGHNA and CDR2 YSLEER. Here the CDR3 reads CASSQGGSGVETQYF. The CDR3 nucleotides read TGCGCCAGCAGCCAAGGTGGGAGTGGGGTAGAGACCCAGTACTTC.

The genes are TRBV6-1 and TRBJ1-2, with D unresolved. V was trimmed by 2 bases and J by 2 bases, leaving 18 bases between them. The germline gives CDR1 MNHNS, CDR2 SASEGT. This CDR3 comprises 17 residues. The CDR3 spells CASSEIFRRVGNYGYTF. In nucleotides, the CDR3 is TGTGCCAGCAGTGAAATTTTCCGTCGTGTCGGCAACTATGGCTACACCTTC.

The table lists this clone with a count of one. This sequence joins TRBV7-2 and TRBJ1-1; TRBD1 aligns across 7 bases. Germline V gene sequence: CDR1 SGHTA, CDR2 FQGNSA. V was pared by 4 bases and J by 4 bases, with 6 bases of the junction left unmatched. The CDR3 length is 14 residues. CDR3 bases: TGTGCCAGCAGCTGGGACAGCTTCGTCACTGAAGCTTTCTTT. Encoded protein: CASSWDSFVTEAFF. The variable domain in full, with the rest retrieved from reference TRBV7-2 and TRBJ1-1, is GAGVSQSPSNKVTEKGKDVELRCDPISGHTALYWYRQSLGQGLEFLIYFQGNSAPDKSGLPSDRFSAERTGGSVSTLTIQRTQQEDSAVYLCASSWDSFVTEAFFGQGTRLTVV.